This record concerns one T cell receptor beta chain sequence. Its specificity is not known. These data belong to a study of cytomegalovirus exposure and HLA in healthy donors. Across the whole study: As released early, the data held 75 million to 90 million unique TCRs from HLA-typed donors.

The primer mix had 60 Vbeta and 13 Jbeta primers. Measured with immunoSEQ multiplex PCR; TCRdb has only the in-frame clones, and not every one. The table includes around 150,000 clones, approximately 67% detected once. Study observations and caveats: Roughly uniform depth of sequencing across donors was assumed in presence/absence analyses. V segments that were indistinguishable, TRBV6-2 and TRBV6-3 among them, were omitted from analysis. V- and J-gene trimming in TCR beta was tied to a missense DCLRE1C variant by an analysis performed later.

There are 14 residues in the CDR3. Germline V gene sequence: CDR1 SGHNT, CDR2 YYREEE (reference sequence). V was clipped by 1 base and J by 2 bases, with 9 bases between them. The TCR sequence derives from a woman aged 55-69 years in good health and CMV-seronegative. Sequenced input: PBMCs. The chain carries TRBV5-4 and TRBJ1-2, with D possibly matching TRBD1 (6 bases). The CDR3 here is CASSLITGNYGYTF. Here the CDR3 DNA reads TGTGCCAGCAGCTTGATCACAGGGAACTATGGCTACACCTTC.